A selection of T cell receptor beta chains follows, all from one sample in a study of a mutant IDH1 vaccine in newly diagnosed glioma. Their target antigens are unknown. The repertoire was sequenced with immunoSEQ multiplex PCR; TCRdb's copy has only in-frame clones and lacks some. The table records about 65,000 clones, approximately 81% of them present only once. The sequenced sample was PBMCs, obtained from a glioma patient whose treatment included an IDH1 peptide vaccine. Receptors were obtained from a man aged 25-45 years with glioma. CDR3s include the opening cysteine and the closing phenylalanine or tryptophan. Fields, in order: D gene, J gene, clone size, V gene, CDR3 DNA, CDR3 protein. A D gene is named only where the DNA matches it firmly. Rows give clone size only sometimes, using once, few, many, or a class for an expanded clone.

TRBD2 | TRBJ2-1 | . | TRBV7-2 | TGTGCCAGCAGCTTTAGCGGGGGTCCCGTAGATGAGCAGTTCTTC | CASSFSGGPVDEQFF
TRBD1 | TRBJ2-1 | once | TRBV11-2 | TGTGCCAGCAGCTTAGAAACGAGGGGGCGCAATGAGCAGTTCTTC | CASSLETRGRNEQFF
. | TRBJ1-2 | once | TRBV29-1 | TGCAGCGTTGATGACAAATACTATGGCTACACCTTC | CSVDDKYYGYTF
. | TRBJ2-7 | . | TRBV28 | TGTGCCAGCAGCCCAGGGTCCTACGAGCAGTACTTC | CASSPGSYEQYF
TRBD1 | TRBJ1-1 | . | TRBV6-5 | TGTGCCAGCAGTGGATTACAGGGGGAGAACACTGAAGCTTTCTTT | CASSGLQGENTEAFF
TRBD2 | TRBJ2-3 | . | TRBV7-2 | TGTGCCAGCAGCTTAGTAGCGGGGGGGCCAGATACGCAGTATTTT | CASSLVAGGPDTQYF
TRBD1 | TRBJ1-1 | . | TRBV5-1 | TGCGCCAGCAGCTTGGGACAGGGTGCCTCCGGGGCCTTCACTGAAGCTTTCTTT | CASSLGQGASGAFTEAFF
. | TRBJ2-3 | . | TRBV6-5 | TGTGCCAGCTCCGCTAGAGCGGGAGATACGCAGTATTTT | CASSARAGDTQYF
. | TRBJ2-7 | . | TRBV9 | TGTGCCAGCAGCGTATCCGGGGAAAGCTCCTACGAGCAGTACTTC | CASSVSGESSYEQYF
. | TRBJ2-3 | . | TRBV4-1 | TGCGCCAGCAGTCAAGAGGTTCTAGCCCTCACAGATACGCAGTATTTT | CASSQEVLALTDTQYF
. | TRBJ2-7 | . | TRBV4-1 | TGCGCCAGCAGTCGCGACAGGACGCCAACCTACGAGCAGTACTTC | CASSRDRTPTYEQYF
. | TRBJ1-1 | . | TRBV7-9 | TGTGCCAGCAGCTTACAGCCCTACAGGGATCTTAAGTCTGAAGCTTTCTTT | CASSLQPYRDLKSEAFF
. | TRBJ2-7 | . | TRBV7-6 | TGTGCCAGCAGCGGACTGGAGAGCTCCTACGAGCAGTACTTC | CASSGLESSYEQYF
. | TRBJ1-1 | . | TRBV18 | TGTGCCAGCTCACCACTTATGGAGATGAACACTGAAGCTTTCTTT | CASSPLMEMNTEAFF
TRBD2 | TRBJ2-5 | . | TRBV15 | TGTGCCACCAGCAGATTCCGGGACTATCAAGAGACCCAGTACTTC | CATSRFRDYQETQYF
. | TRBJ1-1 | . | TRBV6-4 | TGTGCCAGCAGTAGATCCGGGACGGCGAACACTGAAGCTTTCTTT | CASSRSGTANTEAFF
TRBD1 | TRBJ1-5 | . | TRBV18 | TGTGCCAGCTCACAGAGGACAGGGGGAGGCAATCAGCCCCAGCATTTT | CASSQRTGGGNQPQHF
. | TRBJ2-1 | . | TRBV4-1 | TGCGCCAGCAGCCAAGAAGCCAATGAGCAGTTCTTC | CASSQEANEQFF
. | TRBJ2-1 | . | TRBV16 | TGTGCCAGCAGCCCCTTGGCCCCATACAATGAGCAGTTCTTC | CASSPLAPYNEQFF
. | TRBJ1-1 | . | TRBV19 | TGTGCCAGTAGTATTGCCCAGGACCGCAGGTTGAAAACTGAAGCTTTCTTT | CASSIAQDRRLKTEAFF
TRBD1 | TRBJ1-1 | . | TRBV19 | TGTGCCAGTAAAAGGGACAGATATGAAGCTTTCTTT | CASKRDRYEAFF
. | TRBJ1-6 | . | TRBV9 | TGTGCCAGCAGCGTAGGGGGGGTCAATTCACCCCTCCACTTT | CASSVGGVNSPLHF